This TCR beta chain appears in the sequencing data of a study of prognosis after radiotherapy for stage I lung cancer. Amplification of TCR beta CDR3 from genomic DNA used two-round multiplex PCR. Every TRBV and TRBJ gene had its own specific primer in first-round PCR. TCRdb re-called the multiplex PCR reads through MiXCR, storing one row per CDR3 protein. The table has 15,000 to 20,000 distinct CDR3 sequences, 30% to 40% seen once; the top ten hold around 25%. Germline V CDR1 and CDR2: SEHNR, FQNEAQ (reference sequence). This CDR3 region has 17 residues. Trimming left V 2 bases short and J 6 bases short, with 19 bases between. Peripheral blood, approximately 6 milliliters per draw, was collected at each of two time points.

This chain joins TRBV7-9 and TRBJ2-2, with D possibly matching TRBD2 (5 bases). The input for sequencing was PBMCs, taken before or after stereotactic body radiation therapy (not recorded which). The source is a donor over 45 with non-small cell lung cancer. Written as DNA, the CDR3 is TGTGCCAGCAGCTTACGGGGTGACGGGATCGGCGCCGGGGAGCTGTTTTTT. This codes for CASSLRGDGIGAGELFF.